This T cell receptor beta chain was identified in a study of OX40 agonist ivuxolimab in advanced cancers. About the study as a whole: Ivuxolimab was an agonistic, fully human IgG2 monoclonal antibody directed against OX40 (CD134), a costimulatory receptor. Intravenous ivuxolimab was administered to patients every 2 weeks at six dose levels: 0.01, 0.1, 0.3, 1.5, 3 and 10 mg/kg. Of the approximately 50 dose-escalation patients, hepatocellular carcinoma was present in roughly 19, melanoma in roughly 15, renal cell carcinoma in 9 and head and neck cancer in 9. The dose-escalation cohort was 82.7% male with a mean age of about 60 years, ranging from roughly 20 to 80. Patients were allowed to have had prior anti-PD-1, anti-PD-L1 or anti-CTLA-4 therapy, and approximately 40% of the dose-escalation patients had been treated with checkpoint inhibitors. Three dose-escalation patients achieved partial responses, one with hepatocellular carcinoma and two with cutaneous melanoma. The purpose of peripheral TCRbeta sequencing was to test whether ivuxolimab changed TCR sequence diversity and led to clonal T-cell expansion. The paper covers the monotherapy dose-escalation part of the phase I ivuxolimab trial, which included N ≈ 50 patients. On the study overall, not on this receptor specifically: Low levels of normalized T-cell clonal expansion were also seen in some patients who did not respond. After ivuxolimab, more expanded clones were found on average in CD8+ T cells than in CD4+ T cells. At doses of 0.1 to 3.0 mg/kg, clonal expansion of both CD4+ and CD8+ T cells in blood was seen between baseline and week 6. The antigen specificity of the peripheral T cells that underwent clonal expansion was not determined. In the 0.1-3.0 mg/kg groups, partial responders were among the patients with the lowest normalized peripheral clonal expansion, particularly in CD8+ T cells.

A word on this clone: Its antigen target is currently unknown. It has no much larger one-base neighbor in the sample; base qualities were not kept.

CDR1 and CDR2 were assigned from the germline V gene as MGHRA and YSYEKL. The germline V end is reduced by 0 bases and the J end by 6 bases; junction bases left unmatched: 11. The CDR3, cysteine through phenylalanine, is 19 amino acids long. Just CDR3 DNA is preserved here, 57 bases in frame from base 1. For sequencing of the TCRbeta CDR3 region, genomic DNA was extracted from the sorted cells. TCRbeta CDR3 regions were sequenced using the immunoSEQ Assay. TCRdb stores this immuneACCESS table with in-frame sequences only. Part of the clones is absent; in the studies checked, under half of the shortfall reflects unresolved V genes, and no reason is known for the rest. For this sample the table gives about 61,000 clones, of which over 75% were detected only once. The top ten constitute under 20% of the sample. The trial excluded patients who had a history of autoimmune disease or who were on systemic immunosuppression. In every dose cohort, peripheral blood was drawn for TCR sequencing at baseline, cycle 4 day 1, and cycle 7 day 1. Samples came from an open-label, multicenter, first-in-human phase I dose-escalation trial of ivuxolimab. Adults with locally advanced or metastatic melanoma, renal cell, hepatocellular, or head and neck squamous cell carcinoma were enrolled in the trial. Before TCR sequencing, CD4+ T cells and CD8+ T cells from peripheral blood were sorted into separate populations.

In this chain, TRBV4-1 is recombined with TRBJ2-3; 14 of the junction bases match TRBD2. The starting material was CD4+ or CD8+ T cells sorted from blood, obtained in a trial of the OX40 agonist ivuxolimab. The clonotype comes from an adult with an advanced solid tumor such as melanoma, head and neck, liver or kidney cancer. The nucleotide sequence is TGCGCCAGCAGCCAAGATGGCCGACTAGCGGGAGGGCCGCGGGATACGCAGTATTTT. This translates into CASSQDGRLAGGPRDTQYF.